The clone carrying this T cell receptor (beta chain) was recorded many times. Time point: patch test 1, 2 weeks after DPC sensitization. As to treatment: therapeutic diphenylcyclopropenone sensitization with weekly scalp DPC. TCRdb reprocessed the RACE reads with MiXCR, giving one entry per CDR3 protein. The sample consists of 70,000 to 100,000 distinct CDR3 sequences, around 7% of them appearing once. This entry comes from a study of human T cells and chemical hapten exposure. The CDR3 is 15 amino acids. The germline CDR1 and CDR2 sequences are SGHTA and FQGTGA. Trimming left V 3 bases short and J 6 bases short, with 14 bases between.

V usage is TRBV7-3 and J usage is TRBJ2-2; the D is unclear. The TCR sequence derives from a woman aged 25-40 years with alopecia areata. Some clones in this sample may be carry-over from other donors' samples. The sequenced sample was whole blood, obtained in connection with sensitization to the hapten diphenylcyclopropenone (DPC). The CDR3 is CASSLDRSGPGELFF. DNA of the CDR3: TGTGCCAGCAGCTTGGACCGAAGTGGCCCCGGGGAGCTGTTTTTT.